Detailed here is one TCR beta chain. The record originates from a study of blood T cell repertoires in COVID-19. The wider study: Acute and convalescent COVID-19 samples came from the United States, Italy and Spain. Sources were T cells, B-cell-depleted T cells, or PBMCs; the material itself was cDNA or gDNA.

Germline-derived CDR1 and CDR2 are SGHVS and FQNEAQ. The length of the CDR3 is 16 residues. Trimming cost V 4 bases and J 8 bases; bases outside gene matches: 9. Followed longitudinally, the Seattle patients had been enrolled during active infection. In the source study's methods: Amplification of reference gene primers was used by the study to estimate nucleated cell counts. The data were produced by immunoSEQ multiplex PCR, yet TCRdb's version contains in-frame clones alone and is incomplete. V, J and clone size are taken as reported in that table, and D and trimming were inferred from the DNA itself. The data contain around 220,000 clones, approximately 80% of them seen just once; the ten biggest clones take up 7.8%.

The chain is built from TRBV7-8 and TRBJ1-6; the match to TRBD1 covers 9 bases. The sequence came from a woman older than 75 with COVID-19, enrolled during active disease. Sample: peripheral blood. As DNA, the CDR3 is TGTGCCAGCAGCTCGCCCTCGTGGACAGGGGATTCACCCCTCCACTTT. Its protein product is CASSSPSWTGDSPLHF.